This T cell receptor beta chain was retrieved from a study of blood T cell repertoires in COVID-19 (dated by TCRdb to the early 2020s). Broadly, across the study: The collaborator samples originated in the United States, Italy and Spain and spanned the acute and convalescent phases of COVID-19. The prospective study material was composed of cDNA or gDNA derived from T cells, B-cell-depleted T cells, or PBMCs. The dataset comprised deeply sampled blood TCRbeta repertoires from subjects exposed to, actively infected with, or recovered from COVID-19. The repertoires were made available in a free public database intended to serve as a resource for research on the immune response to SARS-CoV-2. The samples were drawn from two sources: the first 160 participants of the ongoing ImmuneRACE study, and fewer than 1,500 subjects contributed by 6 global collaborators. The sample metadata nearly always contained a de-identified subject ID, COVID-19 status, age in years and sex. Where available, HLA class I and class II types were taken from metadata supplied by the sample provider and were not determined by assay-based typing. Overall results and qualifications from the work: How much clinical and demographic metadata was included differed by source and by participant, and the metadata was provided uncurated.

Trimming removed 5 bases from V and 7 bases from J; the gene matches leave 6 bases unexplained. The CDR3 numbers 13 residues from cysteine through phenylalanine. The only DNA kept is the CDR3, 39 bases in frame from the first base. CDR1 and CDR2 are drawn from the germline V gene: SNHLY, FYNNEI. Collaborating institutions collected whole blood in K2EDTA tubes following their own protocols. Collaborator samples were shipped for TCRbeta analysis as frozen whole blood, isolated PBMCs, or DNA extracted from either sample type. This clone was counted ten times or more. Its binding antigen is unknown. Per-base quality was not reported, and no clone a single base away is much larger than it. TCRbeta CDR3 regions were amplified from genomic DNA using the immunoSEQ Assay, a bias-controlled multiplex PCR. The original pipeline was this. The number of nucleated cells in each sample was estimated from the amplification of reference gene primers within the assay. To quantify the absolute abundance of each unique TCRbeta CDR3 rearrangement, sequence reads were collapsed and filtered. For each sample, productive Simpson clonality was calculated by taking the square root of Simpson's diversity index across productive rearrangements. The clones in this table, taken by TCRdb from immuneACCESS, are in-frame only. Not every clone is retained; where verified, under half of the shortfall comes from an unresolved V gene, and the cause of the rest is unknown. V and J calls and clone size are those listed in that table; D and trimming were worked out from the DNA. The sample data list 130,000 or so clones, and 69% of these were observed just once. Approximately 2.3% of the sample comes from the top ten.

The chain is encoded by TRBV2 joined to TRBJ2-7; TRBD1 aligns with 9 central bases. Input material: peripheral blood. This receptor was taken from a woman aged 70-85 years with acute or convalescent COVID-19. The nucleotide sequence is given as TGTGCCAGCAGTTTGGACAGGGGTTGGGAGCAGTACTTC. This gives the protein CASSLDRGWEQYF.